The next 10 T cell receptor beta chains were all read from a single sample in a study of blood T cell repertoires in COVID-19. The assay was immunoSEQ multiplex PCR, and TCRdb's table has in-frame clones only and misses some. The sample has about 360,000 clones, roughly 90% seen once. Source material: peripheral blood. These receptor sequences come from a woman aged 55 to 70 with COVID-19, enrolled during active disease.

J is TRBJ1-5 and V is TRBV19, with D hard to call. CDR1 and CDR2 (germline): LNHDA, SQIVND (reference sequence). The CDR3 totals 16 residues. With 4 bases removed from V and 3 bases from J, the gap between germline ends came to 16 bases. CDR3 sequence: CASSKTLGVDNQPQHF. CDR3 nucleotides: TGTGCCAGTAGTAAGACACTAGGAGTAGACAATCAGCCCCAGCATTTT.

The rearrangement links TRBV6-6 to TRBJ2-1, with a possible D match to TRBD2 (5 bases). Germline CDR1 is MNHNY and CDR2 is SVGAGI (reference sequence). The CDR3 contains 15 residues. The V gene lost 8 bases and the J gene lost 1 base, with 15 bases spanning the gap. The CDR3, as DNA: TGTGCCAGCCGAGAGGGTTCAATTTCCTACAATGAGCAGTTCTTC. This translates into CASREGSISYNEQFF.

The chain recombines TRBV7-9 with TRBJ2-1; D is unresolved. This CDR3 spans 13 amino acids. The V gene's germline CDR1 is SEHNR and CDR2 FQNEAQ (reference sequence). The V end lost 0 bases, the J end lost 5 bases, and 5 bases lay between the germline ends. The chain's CDR3 is CASSLAEDNEQFF. CDR3 DNA sequence: TGTGCCAGCAGCTTAGCAGAGGACAATGAGCAGTTCTTC.

The rearrangement links TRBV7-9 to TRBJ1-1; TRBD1 aligns across 7 bases. CDR3 length: 17 residues. From germline, CDR1 is SEHNR and CDR2 FQNEAQ (reference sequence). With V trimmed by 3 bases and J by 0 bases, 10 bases remained unmatched. CDR3 loop: CASSFTGTALMNTEAFF. The CDR3 DNA is TGTGCCAGCAGCTTCACCGGGACAGCTCTTATGAACACTGAAGCTTTCTTT.

The chain has TRBV5-5 and TRBJ2-3; D is undetermined. Germline V CDR1 and CDR2: SGHKS, YYEKEE (reference sequence). The CDR3 runs 14 residues. Trimming took off 0 bases at V and 0 bases at J, with 5 bases between the two ends. DNA of the CDR3: TGTGCCAGCAGCTTGGATCCTAGCACAGATACGCAGTATTTT. Encoded protein: CASSLDPSTDTQYF. Full variable domain (rest looked up from reference TRBV5-5 and TRBJ2-3): DAGVTQSPTHLIKTRGQQVTLRCSPISGHKSVSWYQQVLGQGPQFIFQYYEKEERGRGNFPDRFSARQFPNYSSELNVNALLLGDSALYLCASSLDPSTDTQYFGPGTRLTVL.

This rearrangement joins TRBV20-1 to TRBJ1-1, with D maybe TRBD1 (5 bases). The CDR3 totals 11 residues. Trimming removed 4 bases from V and 10 bases from J, with 13 bases in between. Germline loops: CDR1 DFQATT, CDR2 SNEGSKA (reference sequence). CDR3 amino acids: CSATWQGAAFF. The CDR3 DNA is TGCAGTGCTACATGGCAGGGTGCAGCTTTCTTT.

The genes are TRBV7-2 and TRBJ2-3; 7 bases fit TRBD2. This CDR3 has 17 residues. J was trimmed by 8 bases and V by 6 bases; bases with no gene match: 20. Germline V CDR1 and CDR2: SGHTA, FQGNSA. DNA of the CDR3: TGTGCCAGCAGGCCAGCCGGGACTACTACCCAATTAAGTACGCAGTATTTT. Translation gives CASRPAGTTTQLSTQYF.

The chain is built from TRBV7-9 and TRBJ2-3; no clear D gene. The germline V gene has CDR1 SEHNR and CDR2 FQNEAQ (reference sequence). Trimming removed 1 base at V and 3 bases at J, with 8 bases between. This CDR3 comprises 14 residues. CDR3 DNA sequence: TGTGCCAGCAGCTTAGGTGTTCCGACAGATACGCAGTATTTT. This codes for CASSLGVPTDTQYF.

This clone came up a few times. The V call is TRBV5-4, the J call TRBJ1-2, with D hard to call. This CDR3 spans 14 amino acids. V lost 0 bases and J lost 4, with 10 bases in between. CDR1 and CDR2 (germline): SGHNT, YYREEE (reference sequence). CDR3 nucleotide sequence: TGTGCCAGCAGCTTGGGCCAGGAAGTCTATGGCTACACCTTC. This codes for CASSLGQEVYGYTF.

The genes are TRBV6-5 and TRBJ2-7, with D possibly TRBD1 on 6 matching bases. Germline-derived CDR1 and CDR2 are MNHEY and SVGAGI. This CDR3 region has 14 residues. Trimming cost V 2 bases and J 3 bases, with 11 bases left between them. CDR3 in DNA: TGTGCCAGCAGTTACACGGCAGGGGACTACGAGCAGTACTTC. This translates into CASSYTAGDYEQYF.